A single sample gave rise to the 30 T cell receptor beta chains below, sequenced in a study of post-analysis software for immune sequencing data. Broader study findings: TRBV5-6, TRBV5-1 and TRBV20-1 belonged to a set of roughly 5 TRBV segments that were more frequent in patients than controls.

These TCRs' antigens remain unknown. Prepared libraries of TCR beta cDNA carried unique molecular identifiers. A single record per CDR3 protein comes from TCRdb applying MiXCR to the PCR reads. Of 550,000 to 700,000 distinct CDR3 sequences in the sample, around 40% were seen once. Source material: blood. The source is a girl aged 5-17 years with multiple sclerosis.

The CDR3 here is CASSLMATPGGYTF. CDR3 coding DNA: TGTGCCAGCAGTTTAATGGCCACCCCAGGGGGCTACACCTTC. The rearrangement uses TRBV12-3 or TRBV12-4 and TRBJ1-2, with a weak D call TRBD1 (5 bases). Trimming pared 2 bases from V and 8 bases from J, leaving 15 bases between. The CDR3 runs 14 residues.

The chain employs TRBV10-3 and TRBJ2-1; 8 bases agree with TRBD1. Germline V gene lookup returns CDR1 ENHRY and CDR2 SYGVKD. This CDR3 spans 14 amino acids. Trimming cost V 8 bases and J 6 bases; bases outside gene matches: 9. CDR3 DNA: TGTGCCATCGGTCTCACAGGGGGTGGCAATGAGCAGTTCTTC. Translated: CAIGLTGGGNEQFF.

This clonotype was counted a few times. The rearrangement uses TRBV7-2 and TRBJ2-5, with D uncertain. CDR1 is SGHTA, CDR2 FQGNSA, per germline. The CDR3 covers 15 residues. V was cut by 1 base and J by 1 base, with 10 bases left in between. The CDR3: CASSLGGNLQETQYF. In nucleotides, the CDR3 is TGTGCCAGCAGCTTAGGAGGCAACCTCCAAGAGACCCAGTACTTC.

The V and J genes are TRBV7-2 and TRBJ2-1, with D perhaps being TRBD1 or TRBD2 (6 bases each). The germline CDR1 and CDR2 sequences are SGHTA and FQGNSA. The CDR3 contains 16 residues. With 5 bases removed from V and 1 base from J, the gap between germline ends came to 15 bases. The CDR3: CASSPRGVGSYNEQFF. Written as DNA, the CDR3 is TGTGCCAGCAGCCCTAGGGGGGTAGGATCCTACAATGAGCAGTTCTTC.

This clonotype was counted between two and nine times. The CDR3 DNA reads as TGTGCCAGCAGCTTGGTAGGATTTGACTATGGCTACACCTTC. Encoded protein: CASSLVGFDYGYTF. This chain links TRBV5-5 with TRBJ1-2; D unclear. The CDR3 totals 14 residues. From germline, CDR1 is SGHKS and CDR2 YYEKEE (reference sequence). V lost 0 bases, J lost 3 bases, and 9 bases lay in between.

CDR3 residues: CAISESAAIQETQYF. CDR3 sequence (DNA): TGTGCCATCAGTGAGTCGGCAGCGATCCAAGAGACCCAGTACTTC. The chain has TRBV10-3 and TRBJ2-5; unclear D gene. The germline CDR1 and CDR2 sequences are ENHRY and SYGVKD. Trimming pared 0 bases from V and 1 base from J, leaving 9 bases between. CDR3 length equals 15 residues.

The chain uses TRBV11-2 and TRBJ2-3; tentatively, D is TRBD1 (8 bases). Trimming took 5 bases from V and 11 from J, leaving 29 bases between them. The CDR3 covers 17 residues. The germline CDR1 and CDR2 sequences are SGHAT and FQNNGV. CDR3 nucleotides: TGTGCCAGCAGCCATAAAAGGGGGGGCAGGGGGCAGGTCCGGCAGTATTTT. It translates to CASSHKRGGRGQVRQYF. Full variable domain (rest looked up from reference TRBV11-2 and TRBJ2-3): EAGVAQSPRYKIIEKRQSVAFWCNPISGHATLYWYQQILGQGPKLLIQFQNNGVVDDSQLPKDRFSAERLKGVDSTLKIQPAKLEDSAVYLCASSHKRGGRGQVRQYFGPGTRLTVL.

This clonotype has a handful of counts. V gene TRBV10-3 combines with J gene TRBJ2-1; D is possibly TRBD1 (5 bases). The CDR3 has 13 amino acids. Germline V gene sequence: CDR1 ENHRY, CDR2 SYGVKD. Trimming shortened V by 9 bases and J by 0 bases, and 9 bases separated the two germline ends. The CDR3 spells CAIQGISYNEQFF. CDR3 in DNA: TGTGCCATTCAGGGAATCTCCTACAATGAGCAGTTCTTC.

This clonotype was seen a handful of times. The chain is built from TRBV11-3 and TRBJ1-1; no definite D call. From germline, CDR1 is SGHNT and CDR2 YENEEA. This CDR3 has 15 amino acids. Trimming took 1 base from V and 0 from J, leaving 9 bases between them. The CDR3, as DNA: TGTGCCAGCAGCTTAGCGGTGCTCATGAACACTGAAGCTTTCTTT. This sequence encodes CASSLAVLMNTEAFF.

In its sample, this clonotype was seen a few times. The chain uses TRBV5-5 and TRBJ2-1, with D unresolved. The germline V gene has CDR1 SGHKS and CDR2 YYEKEE (reference sequence). V was shortened by 0 bases and J by 7 bases, with 8 bases between the two germline ends. CDR3 length equals 13 residues. CDR3 nucleotides: TGTGCCAGCAGCTTGGGGGCCAAGAATGAGCAGTTCTTC. It encodes CASSLGAKNEQFF.

The chain couples TRBV5-1 to TRBJ2-1, with 13 bases lining up with TRBD2. Trimming cost V 4 bases and J 8 bases; bases outside gene matches: 9. CDR1 and CDR2 (germline): SGHRS, YFSETQ. The length of the CDR3 is 16 residues. In nucleotides, the CDR3 is TGCGCCAGCAGCCCCGGACTAGCGGGAGTGGGGGATGAGCAGTTCTTC. The encoded protein is CASSPGLAGVGDEQFF. Full variable domain (missing parts from reference TRBV5-1 and TRBJ2-1): KAGVTQTPRYLIKTRGQQVTLSCSPISGHRSVSWYQQTPGQGLQFLFEYFSETQRNKGNFPGRFSGRQFSNSRSEMNVSTLELGDSALYLCASSPGLAGVGDEQFFGPGTRLTVL.

This clonotype was recorded at least ten times. The DNA for the CDR3 is TGTGCCAGCAGTTCCGACAGGGGAATGGACGAGCAGTACTTC. Amino acids: CASSSDRGMDEQYF. The V call is TRBV6-5, the J call TRBJ2-5, with 8 positions matching TRBD1. The DNA end is more similar to TRBJ2-7, so the J call may be wrong. CDR3 length: 14 amino acids. Germline V gene data show CDR1 as MNHEY and CDR2 as SVGAGI.

For this clonotype: The junction departs from germline at one end; a sequencing error may be responsible. This chain joins TRBV12-3 or TRBV12-4 and TRBJ2-3; D unresolved. The CDR3 is 13 residues long. This CDR3 is CGSSLVGFDTQYF. The CDR3 DNA reads TGTGGCAGCAGTTTAGTTGGTTTCGATACGCAGTATTTT.

This chain connects TRBV11-2 to TRBJ2-3, with a tentative D call TRBD1 (6 bases). Germline-derived CDR1 and CDR2 are SGHAT and FQNNGV. This CDR3 is 16 amino acids long. Trimming removed 8 bases at V and 0 bases at J, with 18 bases between. The DNA of the CDR3 is TGTGCCAGCTTGAAGCGTGCAGGGGCTAGCACAGATACGCAGTATTTT. Translation: CASLKRAGASTDTQYF.

V usage is TRBV6-5 and J usage is TRBJ1-2; D is ambiguous. CDR3 size: 17 residues. CDR1 is MNHEY and CDR2 is SVGAGI in the germline V gene. The germline V and J ends were trimmed by 1 base and 4 bases, with 19 bases remaining between them. CDR3 sequence: CASSYLQQTFFTYGYTF. DNA of the CDR3: TGTGCCAGCAGTTACTTACAGCAGACATTTTTTACCTATGGCTACACCTTC.

The rearrangement joins TRBV6-2 or TRBV6-3 to TRBJ1-2, with TRBD1 identical over 7 bases. In germline, CDR1 is MNHEY, CDR2 SVGEGT. V was clipped by 2 bases and J by 5 bases; unmatched bases: 14. There are 17 residues in the CDR3. The chain's CDR3 is CASSYGPGQSLRYGYTF. The CDR3 nucleotides read TGTGCCAGCAGTTACGGGCCGGGACAGAGTCTTCGGTATGGCTACACCTTC.

This clonotype was observed many times. The V and J genes are TRBV5-1 and TRBJ2-5; 12 bases fit TRBD2. Looked up from germline, CDR1 is SGHRS and CDR2 is YFSETQ. J lost 2 bases, V lost 4 bases, and 3 bases had no gene match. CDR3 size: 15 residues. CDR3 protein: CASSPLAGGQETQYF. The CDR3 nucleotides are TGCGCCAGCAGCCCACTAGCGGGAGGACAAGAGACCCAGTACTTC.

The sample holds a few counts of this clonotype. The V and J genes are TRBV27 and TRBJ2-5; TRBD2 is a possible D gene (6 bases). Trimming removed 8 bases at V and 0 bases at J, with 13 bases between. This CDR3 region has 14 residues. CDR1 is MNHEY, CDR2 SMNVEV, per germline (reference sequence). The CDR3 region has the DNA TGTGCCAGCCGCCGCGGCGGGAACCAAGAGACCCAGTACTTC. It specifies CASRRGGNQETQYF.

This sequence joins TRBV4-1 and TRBJ2-3, with TRBD2 identical over 10 bases. The trim removed 0 bases at V and 5 bases at J, leaving 5 bases unmatched. CDR3 size: 16 residues. Germline CDR1 MGHRA, CDR2 YSYEKL. The CDR3 reads CASSQEAGGPGDTQYF. In nucleotides, the CDR3 is TGCGCCAGCAGCCAAGAAGCGGGAGGGCCTGGAGATACGCAGTATTTT.

This clonotype was found a few times. The rearrangement links TRBV12-3 or TRBV12-4 to TRBJ2-1; 7 nucleotides match TRBD2. Trimming took 3 bases from V and 8 from J; bases not matched to a gene: 13. This CDR3 spans 16 amino acids. For the CDR3, the DNA is TGTGCCAGCAGTTTGGGGGGGGAATGGGTGGGTGATGAGCAGTTCTTC. This codes for CASSLGGEWVGDEQFF.

This clonotype appeared a few times. V usage is TRBV20-1 and J usage is TRBJ2-1; D is possibly TRBD1 (5 bases). Deletions cut 4 bases from V and 4 bases from J, with 8 bases between. The CDR3 sequence is 12 residues long. Per the germline V gene, CDR1 is DFQATT and CDR2 is SNEGSKA (reference sequence). In nucleotides, the CDR3 is TGCAGTGCTAAGCAGGGTTACAATGAGCAGTTCTTC. It specifies CSAKQGYNEQFF.

This clonotype was counted only a few times. The rearrangement uses TRBV6-1 and TRBJ1-2; D gene uncertain. V was trimmed by 8 bases and J by 0 bases, leaving 16 bases between them. The CDR3 extends over 15 amino acids. Germline-derived CDR1 and CDR2 are MNHNS and SASEGT. The CDR3 nucleotides read TGTGCCAGCTCCAGCCTTGGGTTTCCTAACTATGGCTACACCTTC. Its translation: CASSSLGFPNYGYTF.

This clonotype was counted only a few times. The rearrangement links TRBV29-1 to TRBJ1-1; 10 nucleotides line up with TRBD1. The germline CDR1 and CDR2 sequences are SQVTM and ANQGSEA. V was clipped by 3 bases and J by 1 base; unmatched bases: 5. CDR3 size: 15 residues. CDR3 DNA sequence: TGCAGCGTTGAGACGACAGGGGGCTGGAACACTGAAGCTTTCTTT. Translating gives CSVETTGGWNTEAFF. Based on the CDR3 plus reference TRBV29-1 and TRBJ1-1, the full variable domain is SAVISQKPSRDICQRGTSLTIQCQVDSQVTMMFWYRQQPGQSLTLIATANQGSEATYESGFVIDKFPISRPNLTFSTLTVSNMSPEDSSIYLCSVETTGGWNTEAFFGQGTRLTVV.

The chain joins TRBV20-1 to TRBJ2-1, with a possible D match to TRBD1 (5 bases). Trimming removed 0 bases from V and 4 bases from J, with 13 bases in between. Germline CDR1 DFQATT, CDR2 SNEGSKA (reference sequence). The CDR3 is 15 amino acids. Here the CDR3 reads CSARDGQGKYNEQFF. The CDR3 region has the DNA TGCAGTGCTAGAGATGGGCAGGGAAAATACAATGAGCAGTTCTTC.

The table lists this clonotype with a few counts. The CDR3 DNA follows: TGCAGTGCTAGGCGGCCTAGCGGGAGCACAGATACGCAGTATTTT. Its translation: CSARRPSGSTDTQYF. The chain uses TRBV20-1 and TRBJ2-3; 8 bases fit TRBD2. In germline, CDR1 is DFQATT, CDR2 SNEGSKA (reference sequence). The CDR3 sequence is 15 residues long. The V segment lost 3 bases and the J segment 0 bases; nucleotides outside the gene matches: 5.

The gene calls are TRBV20-1 and TRBJ2-7; D is perhaps TRBD1 (7 bases). The DNA end favors TRBJ2-5, so the J call may be wrong. Germline V gene lookup returns CDR1 DFQATT and CDR2 SNEGSKA (reference sequence). The CDR3 covers 13 residues. CDR3: CSAIAPGGETQYF. CDR3 sequence (DNA): TGCAGTGCGATAGCCCCAGGGGGGGAGACCCAGTACTTC.

DNA of the CDR3: TGTGCCAGCAGTAGGACATCGGGTGAAAAACTGTTTTTT. This translates into CASSRTSGEKLFF. The chain joins TRBV6-5 to TRBJ1-4; the D gene is possibly TRBD1 (5 bases). This CDR3 contains 13 residues. Germline V gene lookup returns CDR1 MNHEY and CDR2 SVGAGI. The germline V and J ends were trimmed by 5 bases and 7 bases, with 11 bases remaining between them.

V is TRBV5-1 and J is TRBJ2-3; D remains ambiguous. Germline CDR1 reads SGHRS; CDR2 reads YFSETQ. The CDR3 is made up of 15 amino acids. V lost 3 bases and J lost 0, with 11 bases in between. The CDR3 reads CASSSTPQSTDTQYF. The CDR3 bases are TGCGCCAGCAGCTCGACCCCGCAGAGCACAGATACGCAGTATTTT.

V and J are TRBV7-9 and TRBJ2-1; D possibly corresponds to TRBD2 (5 bases). CDR1 SEHNR and CDR2 FQNEAQ come from the germline V gene (reference sequence). The CDR3 has 13 amino acids. Trimming shortened V by 5 bases and J by 7 bases, and 12 bases separated the two germline ends. The CDR3 DNA follows: TGTGCCAGCAGCCCTAGCCTGGGGAATGAGCAGTTCTTC. It specifies CASSPSLGNEQFF. The whole variable domain, remainder taken from reference TRBV7-9 and TRBJ2-1, is DTGVSQNPRHKITKRGQNVTFRCDPISEHNRLYWYRQTLGQGPEFLTYFQNEAQLEKSRLLSDRFSAERPKGSFSTLEIQRTEQGDSAMYLCASSPSLGNEQFFGPGTRLTVL.

This chain joins TRBV3-1 and TRBJ1-2; D is perhaps TRBD1 (5 bases). The CDR3 loop spans 15 amino acids. Germline V CDR1 and CDR2: LGHDT, YNNKEL (reference sequence). Trimming left V 4 bases short and J 2 bases short, with 14 bases between. The CDR3 here is CASSPRDAQNYGYTF. CDR3 DNA sequence: TGTGCCAGCAGCCCCCGGGACGCCCAAAACTATGGCTACACCTTC. Combining the CDR3 with reference TRBV3-1 and TRBJ1-2 gives the whole variable domain DTAVSQTPKYLVTQMGNDKSIKCEQNLGHDTMYWYKQDSKKFLKIMFSYNNKELIINETVPNRFSPKSPDKAHLNLHINSLELGDSAVYFCASSPRDAQNYGYTFGSGTRLTVV.